This T cell receptor beta chain was captured in a study of blood T cells in healthy people across ages. On the study more broadly: Template switching picked up about one barcoded beta molecule for each two T cells.

This CDR3 region has 16 residues. CDR1 is LGHNA, CDR2 YSLEER, per germline. Deletions cut 0 bases from V and 2 bases from J, with 12 bases between. Study observations and caveats: Conclusively comparing naive with antigen-experienced cells was impossible with unsorted PBMCs. In long-lived donors, naive CD4+ cell counts and diversity exceeded those of aged donors.

Primers used in a second PCR of roughly 6 to 11 cycles were a sample-barcoded 5' primer and a J-beta primer mix. A template-switch adaptor containing 12 random nucleotides labeled each cDNA molecule. TCRdb called the 5' RACE reads again in MiXCR, with one record for every CDR3 protein. The data show 1,500,000 or so distinct CDR3 sequences, with around 59% seen just once and over 5.5% held by the top ten. In the case of this clonotype: The antigen remains undetermined.

This TCR was sampled from a young man in good health. The specimen was blood. The V and J genes are TRBV4-3 and TRBJ2-3, with unresolved D. The CDR3 coding sequence is TGCGCCAGCAGCCAAGATAATCAAGGGCCCACAGATACGCAGTATTTT. Its protein is CASSQDNQGPTDTQYF.